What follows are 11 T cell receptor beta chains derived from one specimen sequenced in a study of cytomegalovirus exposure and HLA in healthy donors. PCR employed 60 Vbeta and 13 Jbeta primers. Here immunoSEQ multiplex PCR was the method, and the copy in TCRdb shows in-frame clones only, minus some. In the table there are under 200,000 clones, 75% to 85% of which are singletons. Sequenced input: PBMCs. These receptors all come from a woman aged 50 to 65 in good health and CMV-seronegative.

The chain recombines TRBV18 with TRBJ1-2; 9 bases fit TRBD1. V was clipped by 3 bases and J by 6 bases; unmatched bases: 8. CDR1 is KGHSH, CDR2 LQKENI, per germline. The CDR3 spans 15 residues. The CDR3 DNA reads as TGTGCCAGCTCACCGAGGACAGGGGACGAGGATGGCTACACCTTC. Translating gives CASSPRTGDEDGYTF.

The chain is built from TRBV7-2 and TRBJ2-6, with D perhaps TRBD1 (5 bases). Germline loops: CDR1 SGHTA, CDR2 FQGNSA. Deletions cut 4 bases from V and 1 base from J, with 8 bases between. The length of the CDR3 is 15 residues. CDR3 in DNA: TGTGCCAGCAGCTGGCAGGGATCTGGGGCCAACGTCCTGACTTTC. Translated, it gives CASSWQGSGANVLTF.

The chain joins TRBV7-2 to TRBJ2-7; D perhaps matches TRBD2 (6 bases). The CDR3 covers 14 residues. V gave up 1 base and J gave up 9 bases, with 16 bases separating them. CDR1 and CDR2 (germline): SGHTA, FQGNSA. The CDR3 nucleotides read TGTGCCAGCAGCTTAGGAGTCGGCGGAGGGGCGCAGTACTTC. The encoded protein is CASSLGVGGGAQYF. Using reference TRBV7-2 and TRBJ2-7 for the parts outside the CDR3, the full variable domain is GAGVSQSPSNKVTEKGKDVELRCDPISGHTALYWYRQSLGQGLEFLIYFQGNSAPDKSGLPSDRFSAERTGGSVSTLTIQRTQQEDSAVYLCASSLGVGGGAQYFGPGTRLTVT.

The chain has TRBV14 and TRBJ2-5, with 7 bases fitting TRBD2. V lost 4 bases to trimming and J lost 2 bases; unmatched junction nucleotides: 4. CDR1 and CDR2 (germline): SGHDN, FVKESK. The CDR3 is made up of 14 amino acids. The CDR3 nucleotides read TGTGCCAGCAGCCCCTGGGGGGGGCAAGAGACCCAGTACTTC. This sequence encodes CASSPWGGQETQYF.

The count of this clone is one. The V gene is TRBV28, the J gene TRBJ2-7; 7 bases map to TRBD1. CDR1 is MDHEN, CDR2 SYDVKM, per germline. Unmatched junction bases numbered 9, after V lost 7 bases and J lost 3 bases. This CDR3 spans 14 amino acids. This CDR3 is CASIQYRGGYEQYF. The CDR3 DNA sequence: TGTGCCAGCATCCAGTACAGGGGTGGCTACGAGCAGTACTTC.

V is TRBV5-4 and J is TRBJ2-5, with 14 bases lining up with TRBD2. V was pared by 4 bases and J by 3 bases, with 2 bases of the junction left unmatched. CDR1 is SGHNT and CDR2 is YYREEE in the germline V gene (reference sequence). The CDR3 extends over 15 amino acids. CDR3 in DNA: TGTGCCAGCAGCCTGACTAGCGGGAGGGAAGAGACCCAGTACTTC. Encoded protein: CASSLTSGREETQYF.

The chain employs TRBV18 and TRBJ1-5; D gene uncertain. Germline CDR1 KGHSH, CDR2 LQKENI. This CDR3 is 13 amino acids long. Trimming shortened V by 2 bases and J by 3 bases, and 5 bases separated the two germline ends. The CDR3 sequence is CASSPNNNQPQHF. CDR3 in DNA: TGTGCCAGCTCACCAAATAACAATCAGCCCCAGCATTTT.

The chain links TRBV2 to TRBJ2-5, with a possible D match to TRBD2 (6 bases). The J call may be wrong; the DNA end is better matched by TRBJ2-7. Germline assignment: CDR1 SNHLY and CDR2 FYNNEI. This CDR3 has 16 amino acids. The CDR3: CASSEALGGQTYEQYF. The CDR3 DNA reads TGTGCCAGCAGTGAAGCGCTTGGAGGGCAAACCTACGAGCAGTACTTC.

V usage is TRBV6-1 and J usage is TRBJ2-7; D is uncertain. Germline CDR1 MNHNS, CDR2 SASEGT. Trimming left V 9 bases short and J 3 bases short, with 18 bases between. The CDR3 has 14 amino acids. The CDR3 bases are TGTGCCAGTACTACTGGCGGATCACTCTACGAGCAGTACTTC. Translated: CASTTGGSLYEQYF.

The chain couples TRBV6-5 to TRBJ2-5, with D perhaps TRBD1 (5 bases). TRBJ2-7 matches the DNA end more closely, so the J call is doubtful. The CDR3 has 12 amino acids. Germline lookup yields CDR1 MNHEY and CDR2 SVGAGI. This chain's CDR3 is CASRLTANEQYF. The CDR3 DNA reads TGTGCCAGCAGACTGACAGCGAACGAGCAGTACTTC.

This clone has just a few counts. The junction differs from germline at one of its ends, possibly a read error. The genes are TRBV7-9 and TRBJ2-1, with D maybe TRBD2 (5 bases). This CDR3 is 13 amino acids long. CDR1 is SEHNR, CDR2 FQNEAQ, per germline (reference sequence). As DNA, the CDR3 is TGTTCCAGCAGCTTAAAGGGAGTCGATGAGCAGTTCTTC. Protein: CSSSLKGVDEQFF.